The rows below give T cell receptor beta chains drawn from one sample of a study of blood T cell repertoires in COVID-19. Assay: immunoSEQ multiplex PCR; the TCRdb copy retains only in-frame clones and omits some. The data show some 300,000 clones, 70% to 90% seen once. The sample consisted of peripheral blood. Every receptor here comes from a woman younger than 45 who had recovered from COVID-19. CDR3s include the opening cysteine and the closing phenylalanine or tryptophan. Each record gives: clone size, J gene, D gene, V gene, CDR3 DNA, CDR3 protein. D genes are given only for firm matches. The listing skips clone size in some rows; elsewhere it reads once, few, many or a size class.

>NA|TRBJ2-3|NA|TRBV5-4
TGTGCCAGCAGCTTGGGCAAGGGGCGCAGCACAGATACGCAGTATTTT
CASSLGKGRSTDTQYF
>NA|TRBJ2-5|NA|TRBV7-3
TGTGCCAGCAGCTTAAACGCGGGGCGCCAAGAGACCCAGTACTTC
CASSLNAGRQETQYF
>few|TRBJ1-6|TRBD1|TRBV2
TGTGCCAATGGACAGGGGGGTAATTCACCCCTCCACTTT
CANGQGGNSPLHF
>NA|TRBJ1-6|NA|TRBV7-6
TGTGCCAGCAGCTTGGTAGGGAGTGATAATTCACCCCTCCACTTT
CASSLVGSDNSPLHF
>NA|TRBJ1-2|NA|TRBV30
TGTGCCTGGAGTGTCTCCCCGTACTATGGCTACACCTTC
CAWSVSPYYGYTF
>NA|TRBJ1-5|TRBD1|TRBV19
TGTGCCAGTAGTCATGGACAGGGTTTTCAGCCCCAGCATTTT
CASSHGQGFQPQHF
>NA|TRBJ1-2|NA|TRBV7-8
TGTGCCAGCAGCTTAGGCGGCAGCCCTAACTATGGCTACACCTTC
CASSLGGSPNYGYTF
>NA|TRBJ2-1|TRBD2|TRBV9
TGTGCCAGCCAACGGGGGCTAGCGGGGGCCTACAATGAGCAGTTCTTC
CASQRGLAGAYNEQFF
>NA|TRBJ1-2|TRBD1|TRBV29-1
TGCAGCGTCGCCGGGACAGGGGCTGATGGCTACACCTTC
CSVAGTGADGYTF
>NA|TRBJ2-7|NA|TRBV5-1
TGCGCCAGCAGCTTGGTAAGCCAGGGGCCCTACGAGCAGTACTTC
CASSLVSQGPYEQYF
>NA|TRBJ1-2|NA|TRBV28
TGTGCCAGCAGTTTAAAGGGGTACTATGGCTACACCTTC
CASSLKGYYGYTF
>once|TRBJ2-7|NA|TRBV28
TGTGCTACAACCCCGGGAGACCGCTTTTACGAGCAGTACTTC
CATTPGDRFYEQYF
>NA|TRBJ1-1|NA|TRBV28
TGTGCCAGCAGTTCCGAAAGGAGGAACACTGAAGCTTTCTTT
CASSSERRNTEAFF
>NA|TRBJ1-2|NA|TRBV27
TGTGCCAGCTCGGACAGAGCTAACTATGGCTACACCTTC
CASSDRANYGYTF
>NA|TRBJ2-1|TRBD2|TRBV7-9
TGTGCCAGCAGCTCGGAGCGGGGGCCATCCTACAATGAGCAGTTCTTC
CASSSERGPSYNEQFF
>NA|TRBJ1-1|NA|TRBV19
TGTGCCACCCAAGCAGGGGTACGGAACACTGAAGCTTTCTTT
CATQAGVRNTEAFF
>NA|TRBJ2-6|NA|TRBV24-1
TGTGCCACCAGTGACGCCGCCCAGGGTGCTGGGGCCAACGTCCTGACTTTC
CATSDAAQGAGANVLTF
>NA|TRBJ1-1|NA|TRBV7-3
TGTGCCAGCAGCTTAGAGGACAGTAGGTTGGGCACTGAAGCTTTCTTT
CASSLEDSRLGTEAFF
>NA|TRBJ2-5|TRBD2|TRBV5-1
TGCGCCAGCAGCTACCTAGCGGGGGCCGAATCAGAGACCCAGTACTTC
CASSYLAGAESETQYF
>NA|TRBJ1-2|TRBD1|TRBV29-1
TGCAGCGTTGAACGGGGGCCACAGGGGGCGCATCCATTGACTGGCTACACCTTC
CSVERGPQGAHPLTGYTF
>NA|TRBJ1-4|NA|TRBV6-5
TGTGCCAGCACAACAAGAAGTTTTAATGAAAAACTGTTTTTT
CASTTRSFNEKLFF
>NA|TRBJ2-1|NA|TRBV28
TGTGCCAGCAGCTTAACGACAGGAAGCTCCTACAATGAGCAGTTCTTC
CASSLTTGSSYNEQFF
>NA|TRBJ2-3|NA|TRBV11-3
TGTGCCAGCAGCCCGCCCGCGGGGCAGACAGATACGCAGTATTTT
CASSPPAGQTDTQYF
>once|TRBJ1-4|TRBD1|TRBV11-2
TGTGCCAGCAGCCCGGGGACAGGGGCTGAAAAACTGTTTTTT
CASSPGTGAEKLFF
>NA|TRBJ1-1|TRBD1|TRBV3-1/TRBV3-2
TGTGCCAGTCTTGGAGGGGGGACAGGAGCTTTCTTT
CASLGGGTGAFF
>NA|TRBJ1-6|NA|TRBV30
TGTGCCTGGAGTAAGGGACAAAATAATTCACCCCTCCACTTT
CAWSKGQNNSPLHF
>NA|TRBJ2-5|TRBD1|TRBV10-2
TGCGCCAGCAAACCGGACAGGGAAAGAGAGACCCAGTACTTC
CASKPDRERETQYF
>NA|TRBJ1-4|TRBD1|TRBV28
TGTGCCAGCAGCGGGGACAGACCTAATGAAAAACTGTTTTTT
CASSGDRPNEKLFF
>NA|TRBJ2-1|NA|TRBV3-1/TRBV3-2
TGTGCCAGCAGCCACGTCACGCGGGGCCGCAATGAGCAGTTCTTC
CASSHVTRGRNEQFF
>NA|TRBJ1-5|NA|TRBV30
TGTGCCTGGAGCGGGGGACTTAGCAATCAGCCCCAGCATTTT
CAWSGGLSNQPQHF
>NA|TRBJ1-1|TRBD1|TRBV11-1
TGTGCCAGCAGCCATTCCAGGACAGGGGAGAGCACTGAAGCTTTCTTT
CASSHSRTGESTEAFF
>NA|TRBJ1-2|TRBD1|TRBV28
TGTGCCAGCAACACTCAGGGGGTCGGCTACACCTTC
CASNTQGVGYTF
>NA|TRBJ2-2|NA|TRBV2
TGTGCCAGCAGCGTTACAGAGTACACCGGGGAGCTGTTTTTT
CASSVTEYTGELFF
>NA|TRBJ1-1|TRBD1|TRBV5-4
TGTGCCAGCAGCCCTGGGGACAGGAGTAACACTGAAGCTTTCTTT
CASSPGDRSNTEAFF
>NA|TRBJ2-1|NA|TRBV5-4
TGTGCCAGCAGCTTGGCACAGGCATATGAGCAGTTCTTC
CASSLAQAYEQFF
>NA|TRBJ2-1|NA|TRBV3-1/TRBV3-2
TGTGCCAGCAGCGTGCGGCTTAACAATGAGCAGTTCTTC
CASSVRLNNEQFF
>NA|TRBJ1-1|NA|TRBV12-5
TGTGCTAGTGGCCAGGAGGGGAACACTGAAGCTTTCTTT
CASGQEGNTEAFF
>NA|TRBJ1-1|TRBD1|TRBV11-2
TGTGCCAGCAGCATACCGGGACAGACGAACACTGAAGCTTTCTTT
CASSIPGQTNTEAFF
>NA|TRBJ2-7|NA|TRBV9
TGTGCCAGCAGCGCCGCGGGGAACTCCTACGAGCAGTACTTC
CASSAAGNSYEQYF
>NA|TRBJ1-5|NA|TRBV27
TGTGCCAGCAGTTTAGAGAGGTTTGGCAATCAGCCCCAGCATTTT
CASSLERFGNQPQHF
>NA|TRBJ1-1|NA|TRBV18
TGTGCCAGCTCATCCCGCCGGGATGCTTTCTTT
CASSSRRDAFF
>NA|TRBJ2-5|TRBD2|TRBV5-1
TGCGCCAGCAGCTTGGCCGGGACTAGCGGCGAGACCCAGTACTTC
CASSLAGTSGETQYF
>few|TRBJ2-6|TRBD1|TRBV4-3
TGCGCCAGCAGCCAAGATGGGACAGGCAACGGGGCCAACGTCCTGACTTTC
CASSQDGTGNGANVLTF
>NA|TRBJ2-7|TRBD1|TRBV18
TGTGCCAGCTCGCCCCCTCCGGGACAGGGTAACGAGCAGTACTTC
CASSPPPGQGNEQYF
>NA|TRBJ2-7|TRBD1|TRBV28
TGTGCCAGCACCTGGGACAGACATTCCTACGAGCAGTACTTC
CASTWDRHSYEQYF